This T cell receptor beta chain comes out of a study of spatial heterogeneity in lung cancer. Background on the study: PBMC samples from follow-up, where available, were sequenced a median of approximately 24 months after resection.

TCRdb reprocessed the 5' RACE reads with MiXCR, giving one entry per CDR3 protein. The data hold fewer than 150,000 distinct CDR3 sequences, with 10% to 13% observed a single time. V was cut by 4 bases and J by 0 bases, with 16 bases left in between. The CDR3 has 18 amino acids. Germline V gene data show CDR1 as KGHSH and CDR2 as LQKENI. Regarding time point: blood at routine non-recurrence follow-up after resection. Sequencing of whole RNA from tumor, nontumor lung or frozen PBMC involved no sorting. The specimen was PBMCs, collected at follow-up. The chain couples TRBV18 to TRBJ2-6, with D perhaps TRBD1 or TRBD2 (5 bases each). The sequence was obtained from a female donor with early-stage non-small cell lung cancer. CDR3 nucleotide sequence: TGTGCCAGCTCACAGAGTACGGGACCCCGCTCTGGGGCCAACGTCCTGACTTTC. It encodes CASSQSTGPRSGANVLTF.